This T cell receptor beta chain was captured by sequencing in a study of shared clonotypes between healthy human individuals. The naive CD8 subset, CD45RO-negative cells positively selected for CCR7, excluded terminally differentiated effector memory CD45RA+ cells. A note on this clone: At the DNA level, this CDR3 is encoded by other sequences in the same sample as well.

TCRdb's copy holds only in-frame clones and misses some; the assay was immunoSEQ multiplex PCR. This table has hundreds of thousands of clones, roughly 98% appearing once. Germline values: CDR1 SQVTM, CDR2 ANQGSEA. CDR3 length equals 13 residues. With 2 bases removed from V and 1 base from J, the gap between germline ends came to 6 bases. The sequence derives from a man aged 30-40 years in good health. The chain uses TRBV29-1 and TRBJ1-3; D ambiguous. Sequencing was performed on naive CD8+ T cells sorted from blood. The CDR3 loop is CSVETGSGNTIYF. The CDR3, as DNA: TGCAGCGTTGAAACTGGGTCTGGAAACACCATATATTTT. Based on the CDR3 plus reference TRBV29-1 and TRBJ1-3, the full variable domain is SAVISQKPSRDICQRGTSLTIQCQVDSQVTMMFWYRQQPGQSLTLIATANQGSEATYESGFVIDKFPISRPNLTFSTLTVSNMSPEDSSIYLCSVETGSGNTIYFGEGSWLTVV.